This TCR beta chain was found in a study of blood T cell repertoires in COVID-19. Germline V gives CDR1 SNHLY, CDR2 FYNNEI. The CDR3 spans 14 residues. Unmatched junction bases numbered 8, after V lost 7 bases and J lost 2 bases. Authors' data handling: Nucleated cell counts were estimated from reference gene primer amplification. Clones were read by immunoSEQ multiplex PCR, and TCRdb kept only the in-frame ones, dropping some. For V, J and clone size, that table is used; D and trimming come from the DNA. The data show 150,000 or so clones, less than 90% seen once. This clonotype originated in a man younger than 35 with active or convalescent COVID-19. The chain joins TRBV2 to TRBJ2-7, with 7 bases matching TRBD1. Sequenced: peripheral blood. CDR3 nucleotide sequence: TGTGCCAGCAAGCGACAGGGTTCGACCTACGAGCAGTACTTC. This translates into CASKRQGSTYEQYF.